This TCR beta chain was captured by sequencing in a study of Graves' ophthalmopathy and Graves' hyperthyroidism. Turning to the study itself: Peripheral blood samples were taken at initial diagnosis, before any treatment.

This clonotype was counted at least ten times. This CDR3 comprises 13 residues. Trimming removed 10 bases from V and 6 bases from J, with 15 bases in between. From germline, CDR1 is MNHNY and CDR2 SVGAGI (reference sequence). Amplified TCR beta CDR3 regions were obtained using RNA transcripts as template. An opening RT-PCR round employed HTBI primers and preceded a second-round multiplex PCR. TCRdb processed the multiplex PCR reads anew with MiXCR; each CDR3 protein has one entry. Among under 60,000 distinct CDR3 sequences, approximately 52% were seen once, and the ten largest hold 4.7%. This TCR came from an adult woman with Graves' ophthalmopathy. V gene TRBV6-6 combines with J gene TRBJ1-4; TRBD1 might be the D (5 bases). Material for sequencing was peripheral blood. DNA for the CDR3: TGTGCCACCTCGTCCCTGGGGGATGAAAAACTGTTTTTT. The encoded protein is CATSSLGDEKLFF.